These T cell receptor beta chains were read from a single sample in a study of shared clonotypes between healthy human individuals. This table comes from immunoSEQ multiplex PCR, and its TCRdb copy is limited to in-frame clones, with some not included. The repertoire holds roughly 110,000 clones, about 70% seen once, with 20% to 25% in the top ten. Sequenced input: memory CD8+ T cells sorted from blood. These receptor sequences come from a woman under 40 in good health. Each CDR3 is given with its conserved first and last residue. The D gene is left open where the match is weak. Size is omitted from some rows. Given values are once, few, many or a class for expanded clones.

d_call clone_size j_call v_call cdr3_nt cdr3_aa
. . TRBJ2-7 TRBV14 TGTGCCAGCAGCCAAGAGGAGGCAAGCTCCTACGAGCAGTACTTC CASSQEEASSYEQYF
. . TRBJ1-6 TRBV25-1 TGTGCCAGCAGTGGCGGACTCACCTATAATTCACCCCTCCACTTT CASSGGLTYNSPLHF
. few TRBJ1-4 TRBV5-4 TGTGCCAGCAGCTGGCCCGGGGAAAAACTGTTTTTT CASSWPGEKLFF
. . TRBJ2-7 TRBV7-2 TGTGCCAGCAGCTTAGTACCCGGACCCTACGAGCAGTACTTC CASSLVPGPYEQYF
. . TRBJ2-1 TRBV5-4 TGTGCCAGCAGCTTGGTTAGCGGCAATGAGCAGTTCTTC CASSLVSGNEQFF
. . TRBJ1-5 TRBV29-1 TGCAGCGTAGGGTCAGGGGTTGATCAGCCCCAGCATTTT CSVGSGVDQPQHF
TRBD2 . TRBJ2-7 TRBV5-4 TGTGCCAGCAGCCTGACTAGCGAAGTCTCCGAGCAGTACTTC CASSLTSEVSEQYF
TRBD2 . TRBJ2-7 TRBV4-1 TGCGCCAGCAGCCAAGGTCCCCGGGGGGGACTAGCGTCCTTTCCCTACGAGCAGTACTTC CASSQGPRGGLASFPYEQYF
. . TRBJ2-7 TRBV12-5 TGTGCTAGTGCTCCTGGACACGCATACGAGCAGTACTTC CASAPGHAYEQYF
. many TRBJ2-1 TRBV4-2 TGTGCCAGCAGCTTAAACAATGAGCAGTTCTTC CASSLNNEQFF
. few TRBJ2-4 TRBV28 TGTGCCAGCAGTTTAGTAGGTCCACTAGCCAAAAACATTCAGTACTTC CASSLVGPLAKNIQYF
TRBD2 . TRBJ2-2 TRBV6-1 TGTGCCATCGAGAGACTAGCGCCTAACACCGGGGAGCTGTTTTTT CAIERLAPNTGELFF
. . TRBJ1-1 TRBV5-1 TGCGCCGGCAGCTTGGGGGGAAGGAGCGCTGAAGCTTTCTTT CAGSLGGRSAEAFF
. . TRBJ2-7 TRBV28 TGTGCCAGCAGCACCTTCCCCGTTAAGTCCTCCTACGAGCAGTACTTC CASSTFPVKSSYEQYF
TRBD1 . TRBJ2-3 TRBV5-1 TGCGCCAGCAGCTTGGCCCTTACAGGGGCCGATACGCAGTATTTT CASSLALTGADTQYF
. . TRBJ1-4 TRBV15 TGTGCCACCTGGCGGGGGTTCGATGAAAAACTGTTTTTT CATWRGFDEKLFF
TRBD1 . TRBJ2-7 TRBV2 TGTGCCAGCAGACCCGGGACAGGGGAGGTCTACGAGCAGTACTTC CASRPGTGEVYEQYF
. . TRBJ2-1 TRBV10-3 TGTGCCATCAGTGACCGGACTTCCTACAATGAGCAGTTCTTC CAISDRTSYNEQFF
. . TRBJ2-1 TRBV7-9 TGTGCCAGCAGCCTCCAGGGGGGTACCTACAATGAGCAGTTCTTC CASSLQGGTYNEQFF
TRBD1 many TRBJ2-7 TRBV9 TGTGCCAGAAGCTCTACAGGGCAGGGGGCTTCCGAGCAGTACTTC CARSSTGQGASEQYF
. . TRBJ2-5 TRBV13 TGTGCCAGCAGCCCCAACCCCCCCGGGGAGCAGTACTTC CASSPNPPGEQYF
TRBD1 . TRBJ2-7 TRBV7-8 TGTGCCAGCAGCTTAATGAGACAGGGGGCGGGGGAGCAGTACTTC CASSLMRQGAGEQYF
TRBD2 . TRBJ2-1 TRBV2 TGTGCCAGCAGTTTAACTAGCGGGGCCTACAATGAGCAGTTCTTC CASSLTSGAYNEQFF
. . TRBJ2-7 TRBV19 TGTGCCAGTAGTGGCCCGGGATACTCCTACGAGCAGTACTTC CASSGPGYSYEQYF
. . TRBJ1-2 TRBV7-9 TGTGCCAGCAGCGACCCCTCATGGACTGTTAACTATGGCTACACCTTC CASSDPSWTVNYGYTF
. . TRBJ2-7 TRBV5-4 TGTGCCAGCAGCTTGGCCCCCCCCTCCTACGAGCAGTACTTC CASSLAPPSYEQYF
TRBD2 . TRBJ2-5 TRBV7-2 TGTGCCAGCAGCGCGGGACTAGCGCTCGAGACCCAGTACTTC CASSAGLALETQYF
. . TRBJ1-1 TRBV6-5 TGTGCCAGCAGTTACTCGATGGGGGCAGGCACTGAAGCTTTCTTT CASSYSMGAGTEAFF
. . TRBJ2-2 TRBV6-1 TGTGCCAGCAAAGAAGGGTACACCGGGGAGCTGTTTTTT CASKEGYTGELFF
. . TRBJ2-7 TRBV9 TGTGCCAGCAGCGTAAACAGCTACGAGCAGTACTTC CASSVNSYEQYF
. . TRBJ1-5 TRBV4-2 TGTGCCAGCAGCCAAGATCTAAATAATCAGCCCCAGCATTTT CASSQDLNNQPQHF
. . TRBJ2-7 TRBV29-1 TGCAGCGTTGAAGTGAGGGGCCCCGAATGGGAGCAGTACTTC CSVEVRGPEWEQYF
TRBD2 . TRBJ2-1 TRBV9 TGTGCCAGCAGCGTAGGAGGTGGGACTAGCGGGACTGCTGAGCAGTTCTTC CASSVGGGTSGTAEQFF
. . TRBJ2-7 TRBV19 TGTGCCAGTAGTGGCCCGGGACGCCTCTCCTACGAGCAGTACTTC CASSGPGRLSYEQYF
. . TRBJ1-5 TRBV28 TGTGCCAGCAGTCGCTCCTACCAATATAGCAATCAGCCCCAGCATTTT CASSRSYQYSNQPQHF
. . TRBJ2-3 TRBV9 TGTGCCAGCAGCGTGGGCGGGGCCGCAGATACGCAGTATTTT CASSVGGAADTQYF
TRBD2 many TRBJ2-3 TRBV6-4 TGTGCCAGCAGGAGGACTAGCGGGAATTCAGATACGCAGTATTTT CASRRTSGNSDTQYF
TRBD2 . TRBJ2-1 TRBV9 TGTGCCAGCAGCTTCGGGACTAGGTCGGATGAGCAGTTCTTC CASSFGTRSDEQFF
. . TRBJ2-3 TRBV15 TGTGCCACCAGCAGATCGGGGGCCAGGACCTTCGTGGATACGCAGTATTTT CATSRSGARTFVDTQYF
. . TRBJ1-2 TRBV2 TGTGCCAGCAGTAACTGGGACGGGCGTAACTATGGCTACACCTTC CASSNWDGRNYGYTF
. . TRBJ1-5 TRBV28 TGTGCCAGCAGTTTACTGTACAGCGCGCATCAGCCCCAGCATTTT CASSLLYSAHQPQHF
TRBD2 . TRBJ2-3 TRBV27 TGTGCCAGCAGTACAGGACTAGAGCCAGATACGCAGTATTTT CASSTGLEPDTQYF
. . TRBJ2-5 TRBV9 TGTGCCAGCAGCGCCGGAGGGGGGCTGGAGACCCAGTACTTC CASSAGGGLETQYF
. . TRBJ2-1 TRBV5-1 TGCGCCAGCAGCCCGGAGGGGGGGTTAGCCTACAATGAGCAGTTCTTC CASSPEGGLAYNEQFF
TRBD2 . TRBJ2-3 TRBV7-9 TGTGCCAGCAGCTTACCCGTTGGGACTAGCGTCTCCACAGATACGCAGTATTTT CASSLPVGTSVSTDTQYF
TRBD1 . TRBJ1-1 TRBV6-8 TGTGCCAGCAGTGACAGGGGGCACACTGAAGCTTTCTTT CASSDRGHTEAFF
. . TRBJ2-7 TRBV27 TGTGCCAGCAGCGGTAGCGGAGTCTACGAGCAGTACTTC CASSGSGVYEQYF
. . TRBJ1-2 TRBV5-1 TGCGCCAGCAGCTTAAGGATGCGCGGATATGGCTACACCTTC CASSLRMRGYGYTF
. . TRBJ2-7 TRBV5-4 TGTGCCAGCAGCCAAGGCACTACTATATCCTACGAGCAGTACTTC CASSQGTTISYEQYF
. . TRBJ1-2 TRBV15 TGTGCCACCAACCCGTTTTACAGGGCGTATGGCTACACCTTC CATNPFYRAYGYTF
. . TRBJ2-6 TRBV4-1 TGCGCCAGCAGCCAAGTAGTCTCTGGGGCCAACGTCCTGACTTTC CASSQVVSGANVLTF
TRBD1 . TRBJ1-4 TRBV28 TGTGCCAGCAGTTTATTGGGGACAGGGGCCCTCAATGAAAAACTGTTTTTT CASSLLGTGALNEKLFF
. few TRBJ1-5 TRBV15 TGTGCCACCAGCACTAGTCCAGAAGGGGGACAGCCCCAGCATTTT CATSTSPEGGQPQHF
. . TRBJ2-2 TRBV27 TGTGCCAGCAGGTGGGGGAGAGACACCGGGGAGCTGTTTTTT CASRWGRDTGELFF
. . TRBJ2-6 TRBV18 TGTGCCAGCCGACCCAGGGCAACTGGGGCCAACGTCCTGACTTTC CASRPRATGANVLTF
. . TRBJ2-1 TRBV6-5 TGTGCCAGCAGTTTGGACGATCGGGGTGAGCAGTTCTTC CASSLDDRGEQFF
. few TRBJ1-6 TRBV28 TGTGCCAGCAGTTTTTTGTCAGAACGGGGATTAGACTTT CASSFLSERGLDF
. . TRBJ2-1 TRBV25-1 TGTGCCAGCAGTGAATTAGTGGGTCTCGGGGCGGGTAATGAGCAGTTCTTC CASSELVGLGAGNEQFF
. . TRBJ2-3 TRBV6-4 TGTGCCAGCAGTGACTCGGCGGGTTCTAGCACAGATACGCAGTATTTT CASSDSAGSSTDTQYF